The clone carrying this TCR beta chain has only a few counts. Its antigen is unknown. This sample is part of a study of a mutant IDH1 vaccine in newly diagnosed glioma. In the study overall: Of the patients given treatment, approximately 62% were male and 37.5% were female, and a mean age of around 41 years was recorded.

The CDR3 has 13 amino acids. Trimming shortened V by 5 bases and J by 8 bases, and 15 bases separated the two germline ends. CDR1 is LNHDA, CDR2 SQIVND, per germline (reference sequence). The data were produced by immunoSEQ multiplex PCR, yet TCRdb's version contains in-frame clones alone and is incomplete. The sample records roughly 51,000 clones, around 80% being singletons. The sample's time point: week 23, last vaccination. Vaccination comprised doses that each held 300 ug of mutant IDH1 20-mer peptide, plus topical imiquimod. The chain employs TRBV19 and TRBJ1-2; TRBD1 might be the D (5 bases). This TCR came from a woman in her thirties or forties with glioma. Some clones in this sample may be carry-over from other donors' samples. Sample: PBMCs, taken from a glioma patient whose treatment included an IDH1 peptide vaccine. As DNA, the CDR3 is TGTGCCAGTAGTCTACGGGACTCCCGGGGCTACACCTTC. This codes for CASSLRDSRGYTF.